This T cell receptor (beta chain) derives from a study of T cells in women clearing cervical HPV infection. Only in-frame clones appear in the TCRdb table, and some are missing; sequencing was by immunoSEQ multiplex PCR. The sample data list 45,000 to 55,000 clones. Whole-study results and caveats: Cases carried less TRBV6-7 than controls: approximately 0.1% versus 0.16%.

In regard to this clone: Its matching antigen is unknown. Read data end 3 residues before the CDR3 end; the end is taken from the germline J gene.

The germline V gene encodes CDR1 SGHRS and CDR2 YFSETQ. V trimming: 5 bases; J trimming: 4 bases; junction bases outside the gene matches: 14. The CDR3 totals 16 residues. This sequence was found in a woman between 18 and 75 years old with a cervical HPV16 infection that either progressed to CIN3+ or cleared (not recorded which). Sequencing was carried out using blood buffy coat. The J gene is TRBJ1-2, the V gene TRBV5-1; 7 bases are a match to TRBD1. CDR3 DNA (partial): TGCGCCAGCAGTGCTAAAAGGGCGGGACAGCTCTATGGC. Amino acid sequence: CASSAKRAGQLYG. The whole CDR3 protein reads CASSAKRAGQLYGYTF.